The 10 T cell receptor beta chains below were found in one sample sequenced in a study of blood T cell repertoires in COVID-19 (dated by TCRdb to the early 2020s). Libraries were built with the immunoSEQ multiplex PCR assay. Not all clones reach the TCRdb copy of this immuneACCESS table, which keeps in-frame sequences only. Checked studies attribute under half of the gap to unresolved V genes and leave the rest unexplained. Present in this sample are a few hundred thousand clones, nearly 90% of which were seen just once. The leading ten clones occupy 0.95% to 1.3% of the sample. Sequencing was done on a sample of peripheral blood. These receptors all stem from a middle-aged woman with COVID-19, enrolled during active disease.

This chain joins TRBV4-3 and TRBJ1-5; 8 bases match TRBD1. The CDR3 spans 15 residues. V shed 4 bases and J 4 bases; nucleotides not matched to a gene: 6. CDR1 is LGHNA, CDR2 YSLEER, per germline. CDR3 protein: CASSRLTGANQPQHF. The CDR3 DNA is TGCGCCAGCAGCCGCCTGACAGGGGCAAATCAGCCCCAGCATTTT.

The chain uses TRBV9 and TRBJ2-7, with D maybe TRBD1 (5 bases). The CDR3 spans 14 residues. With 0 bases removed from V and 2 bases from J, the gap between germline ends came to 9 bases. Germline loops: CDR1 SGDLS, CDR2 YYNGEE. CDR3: CASSVEGSAYEQYF. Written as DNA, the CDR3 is TGTGCCAGCAGCGTAGAGGGGTCAGCCTACGAGCAGTACTTC. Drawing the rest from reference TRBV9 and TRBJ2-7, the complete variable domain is DSGVTQTPKHLITATGQRVTLRCSPRSGDLSVYWYQQSLDQGLQFLIQYYNGEERAKGNILERFSAQQFPDLHSELNLSSLELGDSALYFCASSVEGSAYEQYFGPGTRLTVT.

The CDR3 DNA sequence: TGTGCCAGCAGCCGTCGAGCTCCCAATGAGCAGTTCTTC. Its protein product is CASSRRAPNEQFF. The V call is TRBV7-2, the J call TRBJ2-1; D uncertain. CDR1 is SGHTA, CDR2 FQGNSA, per germline. This CDR3 is 13 amino acids long. Trimming pared 5 bases from V and 6 bases from J, leaving 11 bases between.

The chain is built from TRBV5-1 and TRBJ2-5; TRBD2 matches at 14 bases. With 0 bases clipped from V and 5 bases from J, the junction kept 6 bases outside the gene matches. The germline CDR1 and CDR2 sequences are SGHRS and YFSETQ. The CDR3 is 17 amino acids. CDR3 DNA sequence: TGCGCCAGCAGCTTGGCCTTGGGACTAGCGGGGGAGGAGACCCAGTACTTC. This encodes CASSLALGLAGEETQYF. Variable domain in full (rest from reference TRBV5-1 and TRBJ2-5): KAGVTQTPRYLIKTRGQQVTLSCSPISGHRSVSWYQQTPGQGLQFLFEYFSETQRNKGNFPGRFSGRQFSNSRSEMNVSTLELGDSALYLCASSLALGLAGEETQYFGPGTRLLVL.

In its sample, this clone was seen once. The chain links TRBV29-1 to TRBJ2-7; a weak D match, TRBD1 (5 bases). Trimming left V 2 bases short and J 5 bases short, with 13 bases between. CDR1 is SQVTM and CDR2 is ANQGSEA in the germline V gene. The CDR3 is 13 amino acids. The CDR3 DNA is TGCAGCGTTGAATCCCCGATCAGGGACGAGCAGTACTTC. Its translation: CSVESPIRDEQYF.

CDR3 DNA: TGTGCCAGCAGCCCGGGATTGGGGGCAGGCCATAATGAGCAGTTCTTC. It encodes CASSPGLGAGHNEQFF. The chain carries TRBV9 and TRBJ2-1; possibly TRBD1 for D (6 bases). In germline, CDR1 is SGDLS, CDR2 YYNGEE. The CDR3 has 16 residues. The V end was cut by 4 bases, the J end by 7 bases, with 21 bases between.

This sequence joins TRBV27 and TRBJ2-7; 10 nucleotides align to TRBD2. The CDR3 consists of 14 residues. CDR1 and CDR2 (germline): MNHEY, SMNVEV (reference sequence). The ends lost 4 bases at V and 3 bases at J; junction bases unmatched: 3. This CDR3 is CASSSRTSGYEQYF. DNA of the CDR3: TGTGCCAGCAGTTCCCGGACTAGCGGCTACGAGCAGTACTTC.

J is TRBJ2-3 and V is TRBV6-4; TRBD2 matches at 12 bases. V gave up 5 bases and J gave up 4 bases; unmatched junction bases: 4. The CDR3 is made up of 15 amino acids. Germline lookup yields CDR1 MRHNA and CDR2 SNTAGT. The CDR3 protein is CASSPASGGADTQYF. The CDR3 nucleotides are TGTGCCAGCAGTCCCGCTAGCGGGGGGGCAGATACGCAGTATTTT.

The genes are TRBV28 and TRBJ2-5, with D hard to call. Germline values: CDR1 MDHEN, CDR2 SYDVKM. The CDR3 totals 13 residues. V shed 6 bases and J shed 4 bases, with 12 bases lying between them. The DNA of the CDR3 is TGTGCCAGCAGCCTACTCTTGGTAGAGACCCAGTACTTC. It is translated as CASSLLLVETQYF. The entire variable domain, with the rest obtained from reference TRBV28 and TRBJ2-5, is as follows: DVKVTQSSRYLVKRTGEKVFLECVQDMDHENMFWYRQDPGLGLRLIYFSYDVKMKEKGDIPEGYSVSREKKERFSLILESASTNQTSMYLCASSLLLVETQYFGPGTRLLVL.

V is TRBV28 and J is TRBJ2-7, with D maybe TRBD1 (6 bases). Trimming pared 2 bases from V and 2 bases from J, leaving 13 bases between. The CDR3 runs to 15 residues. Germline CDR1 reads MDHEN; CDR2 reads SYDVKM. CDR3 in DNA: TGTGCCAGCAGTTTACTACTGGACAGAGCCTACGAGCAGTACTTC. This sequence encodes CASSLLLDRAYEQYF.